Following are 15 T cell receptor beta chains from one sample sequenced in a study of T cells after yellow fever vaccination. Each CDR3 protein gets one entry after TCRdb re-called the 5' RACE reads with MiXCR. The sample carries some 420,000 distinct CDR3 sequences, around 19% recorded once. The sample consisted of PBMCs, taken before the yellow fever booster vaccination. These receptors originate from a man aged 18 to 30 who received the YFV17D yellow fever vaccine.

This clonotype occurred a few times. The chain links TRBV7-3 to TRBJ2-7; perhaps TRBD2 as D (5 bases). V was trimmed by 3 bases and J by 5 bases, leaving 11 bases between them. The CDR3 is made up of 13 amino acids. Looked up from germline, CDR1 is SGHTA and CDR2 is FQGTGA. CDR3 bases: TGTGCCAGCAGCTTGTCGGGGTCGGACGAGCAGTACGTC. Its translation is CASSLSGSDEQYV.

The table lists this clonotype with a few counts. The rearrangement uses TRBV10-3 and TRBJ1-5; D not resolved. V lost 0 bases and J 10 bases, leaving 10 bases between the germline ends. Per germline, CDR1 ENHRY and CDR2 SYGVKD. The CDR3 runs 13 residues. The DNA of the CDR3 is TGTGCCATCAGTGAGTCACAGTTTGTACCCCAGCATTTT. Translation: CAISESQFVPQHF.

The chain employs TRBV27 and TRBJ1-3; the D gene is possibly TRBD1 (6 bases). The CDR3 is 17 amino acids. Germline CDR1 reads MNHEY; CDR2 reads SMNVEV (reference sequence). V was trimmed by 5 bases and J by 0 bases, leaving 17 bases between them. The CDR3 sequence: CASSRGLQGDSGNTIYF. The CDR3 DNA is TGTGCCAGCAGTCGTGGACTACAGGGCGACTCTGGAAACACCATATATTTT.

V is TRBV6-2 or TRBV6-3 and J is TRBJ2-7; D remains unclear. The CDR3 extends over 11 amino acids. Germline V gene sequence: CDR1 MNHEY, CDR2 SVGEGT. V shed 10 bases and J shed 3 bases, with 10 bases lying between them. CDR3 DNA: TGTGCCACCGATAGTATCTACGAGCAGTACTTC. It specifies CATDSIYEQYF.

This chain links TRBV7-9 with TRBJ2-3; D is unclear. CDR3 length: 17 amino acids. The germline V and J ends were trimmed by 4 bases and 0 bases, with 17 bases remaining between them. In germline, CDR1 is SEHNR, CDR2 FQNEAQ (reference sequence). CDR3 sequence: CASSSPRIPSSTDTQYF. CDR3 bases: TGTGCCAGCAGCTCCCCCAGGATCCCTTCTAGCACAGATACGCAGTATTTT.

The chain combines TRBV5-1 with TRBJ2-3; D not resolved. CDR3 length equals 13 residues. Germline V CDR1 and CDR2: SGHRS, YFSETQ. With 2 bases removed from V and 2 bases from J, the gap between germline ends came to 6 bases. This CDR3 reads CASSLADTDTQYF. The CDR3 DNA follows: TGCGCCAGCAGCTTAGCAGACACAGATACGCAGTATTTT.

The CDR3 is CASSQGRGKLFF. CDR3 bases: TGTGCCAGCAGCCAAGGAAGAGGAAAACTGTTTTTT. The J gene is TRBJ1-4, the V gene TRBV14; no firm D call. The CDR3 contains 12 residues. In germline, CDR1 is SGHDN, CDR2 FVKESK. V was trimmed by 1 base and J by 10 bases, leaving 7 bases between them. Supplemented by reference TRBV14 and TRBJ1-4, the full variable domain reads EAGVTQFPSHSVIEKGQTVTLRCDPISGHDNLYWYRRVMGKEIKFLLHFVKESKQDESGMPNNRFLAERTGGTYSTLKVQPAELEDSGVYFCASSQGRGKLFFGSGTQLSVL.

This chain uses TRBV4-3 with TRBJ2-7; D gene uncertain. From germline, CDR1 is LGHNA and CDR2 YSLEER. V was trimmed by 0 bases and J by 2 bases, leaving 5 bases between them. The CDR3 totals 13 residues. In DNA, the CDR3 is TGCGCCAGCAGCCAAGAAACAACCTACGAGCAGTACGTC. It specifies CASSQETTYEQYV.

This sequence joins TRBV7-2 and TRBJ2-3; 9 positions agree with TRBD2. Germline V gives CDR1 SGHTA, CDR2 FQGNSA. This CDR3 has 18 amino acids. The V segment lost 4 bases and the J segment 0 bases; nucleotides outside the gene matches: 11. In DNA, the CDR3 is TGTGCCAGCAGCTCGAAACTGAGACTAGCGGAGAGCACAGATACGCAGTATTTT. Encoded protein: CASSSKLRLAESTDTQYF.

The rearrangement links TRBV4-1 to TRBJ2-1; possibly TRBD2 for D (7 bases). CDR3 length: 16 amino acids. The V gene lost 0 bases and the J gene lost 4 bases, with 13 bases spanning the gap. CDR1 is MGHRA, CDR2 YSYEKL, per germline. CDR3 DNA: TGCGCCAGCAGCCAAGATGGGCGGGGGCGATACAATGAGCAGTTCTTC. It is translated as CASSQDGRGRYNEQFF.

The CDR3 DNA follows: TGTGCCAGCAGCCCTCCGGGACTAGCTTCTCCGGAGCAGTTCTTC. Protein product: CASSPPGLASPEQFF. V gene TRBV3-1 combines with J gene TRBJ2-1, with TRBD2 matching 9 bases. Germline V CDR1 and CDR2: LGHDT, YNNKEL (reference sequence). This CDR3 comprises 15 residues. The junction had 11 bases not matched to a gene; V was cut back by 4 bases and J by 10 bases.

V usage is TRBV12-3 or TRBV12-4 and J usage is TRBJ2-2, with unresolved D. This CDR3 region has 16 residues. V shed 5 bases and J shed 7 bases, with 20 bases lying between them. Written as DNA, the CDR3 is TGTGCCAGCAGTATCCCGGTTGGACCTAGTGGCGGGGAGCTGTTTTTT. Amino acid sequence: CASSIPVGPSGGELFF.

This clonotype was recorded many times. The V and J genes are TRBV20-1 and TRBJ2-3; TRBD1 is a possible D gene (5 bases). Between the trimmed V and J ends, which lost 3 bases and 3 bases, there was a span of 10 bases. CDR1 and CDR2 from the germline V gene are DFQATT and SNEGSKA (reference sequence). The CDR3 length is 13 residues. CDR3 in amino acids: CSARVSGTDTQYF. CDR3 in DNA: TGCAGTGCTAGGGTCTCAGGGACAGATACGCAGTATTTT.

The J gene is TRBJ2-7, the V gene TRBV29-1; D is perhaps TRBD1 or TRBD2 (6 bases each). Between the trimmed V and J ends, which lost 5 bases and 3 bases, there was a span of 14 bases. The CDR3 sequence is 13 residues long. Germline V CDR1 and CDR2: SQVTM, ANQGSEA. CDR3 protein: CSVRSGDNYEQYF. The CDR3 DNA is TGCAGCGTTCGGTCGGGGGACAACTACGAGCAGTACTTC.

This clonotype was detected only a few times. V and J are TRBV5-6 and TRBJ1-1; TRBD1 is a possible D gene (5 bases). CDR3 size: 14 residues. Trimming took off 7 bases at V and 3 bases at J, with 16 bases between the two ends. Per the germline V gene, CDR1 is SGHDT and CDR2 is YYEEEE. The CDR3 sequence: CASSRRGYDTEAFF. The CDR3 nucleotides read TGTGCCAGCTCCCGGCGGGGGTACGACACTGAAGCTTTCTTT.